This T cell receptor beta chain was identified during a study of shared clonotypes between healthy human individuals. Overall study results and limits: Non-shared clonotypes had lower generation probabilities than clonotypes shared by all four sorted-subset donors. The study found roughly 5.3% of naive CD4 clonotypes shared across a few donors.

As for this clone: As yet, its antigen is unknown.

This CDR3 comprises 14 residues. In germline, CDR1 is SGDLS, CDR2 YYNGEE. Trimming cost V 1 base and J 4 bases, with 11 bases left between them. Per the original methods: Without quality scores, immunoSEQ junctional reads could not be filtered like full-length reads. Libraries were prepared by immunoSEQ multiplex PCR; TCRdb keeps only in-frame clonotypes and omits some of them. For V, J and clone size, that table is used; D and trimming come from the DNA. The data hold approximately 1,500,000 clones, with around 97% observed a single time. Sequences were obtained from naive CD4+ T cells sorted from blood. As for subset: CD45RA+ positively selected. The receptor was isolated from a man under 40 in good health. This sequence joins TRBV9 and TRBJ2-5, with D uncertain. CDR3 loop: CASSVSEVGETQYF. CDR3 in DNA: TGTGCCAGCAGCGTATCCGAGGTTGGAGAGACCCAGTACTTC.